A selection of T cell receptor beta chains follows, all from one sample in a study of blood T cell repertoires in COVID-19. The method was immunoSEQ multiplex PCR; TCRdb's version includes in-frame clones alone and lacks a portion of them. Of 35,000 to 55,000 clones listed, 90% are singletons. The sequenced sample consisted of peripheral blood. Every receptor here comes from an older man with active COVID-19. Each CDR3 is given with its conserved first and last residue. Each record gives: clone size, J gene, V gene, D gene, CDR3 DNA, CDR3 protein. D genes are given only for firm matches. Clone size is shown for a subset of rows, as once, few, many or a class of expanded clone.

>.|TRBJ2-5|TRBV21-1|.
TGTGCCAGCAGCAAAGAAGAGGCTCCAACCACCGTTAAGACCCAGTACTTC
CASSKEEAPTTVKTQYF
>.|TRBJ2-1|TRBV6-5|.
TGTGCCAGCACGAGGAACACAAACACTGAGCAGTTCTTC
CASTRNTNTEQFF
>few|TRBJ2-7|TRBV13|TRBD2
TGTGCCAGCAGCTTACTAGGGGCGGGGGGCCTCTACGAGCAGTACTTC
CASSLLGAGGLYEQYF
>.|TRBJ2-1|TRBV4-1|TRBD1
TGCGCCAGCAGCCCGGACAGGAGCTCCTACAATGAGCAGTTCTTC
CASSPDRSSYNEQFF
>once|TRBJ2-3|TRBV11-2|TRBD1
TGTGCCAGCAGCTTTCAACAGGGGAGTGCGCAGTATTTT
CASSFQQGSAQYF
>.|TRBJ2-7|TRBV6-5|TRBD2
TGTGCCACCCGGGCGGGGGGACATAACGACGAGCAGTACTTC
CATRAGGHNDEQYF
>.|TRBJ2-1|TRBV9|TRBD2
TGTGCCAGCAGCCCCGGACTAGTTGGGGCCAATGAGCAGTTCTTC
CASSPGLVGANEQFF
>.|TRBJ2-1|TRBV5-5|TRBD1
TGTGCCAGCAGTTCTGACAGGGTCAATGAGCAGTTCTTC
CASSSDRVNEQFF
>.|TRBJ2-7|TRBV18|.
TGTGCCAGCTCACTGCGGCGGGACTCCTACGAGCAGTACTTC
CASSLRRDSYEQYF
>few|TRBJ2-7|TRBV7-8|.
TGTGCCAGCAGCACACTACAGGGTATCGAGCAGTACTTC
CASSTLQGIEQYF
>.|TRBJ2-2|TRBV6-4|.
TGTGCCAGCAAGGCGTTCGGAGGGTCGGACACCGGGGAGCTGTTTTTT
CASKAFGGSDTGELFF
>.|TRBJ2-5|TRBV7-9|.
TGTGCCAGCAGCCCACGGCGGGAGACCCAGTACTTC
CASSPRRETQYF
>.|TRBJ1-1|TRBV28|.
TGTGCCAGCAGTTTAGAACACAACACTGAAGCTTTCTTT
CASSLEHNTEAFF
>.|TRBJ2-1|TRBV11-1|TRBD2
TGTGCCAGCAGCCCTCGACTAGCGGGAGGTAATGAGCAGTTCTTC
CASSPRLAGGNEQFF
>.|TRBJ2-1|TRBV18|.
TGTGCCAGCTCACCTGCCCGGGGGTACGAGCAGTTCTTC
CASSPARGYEQFF
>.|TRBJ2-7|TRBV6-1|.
TGTGCCAGCAGTGATGGGGGCCAGCAGTACTTC
CASSDGGQQYF
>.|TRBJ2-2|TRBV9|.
TGTGCCAGCAGCGTGGGAGGGAACACCGGGGAGCTGTTTTTT
CASSVGGNTGELFF
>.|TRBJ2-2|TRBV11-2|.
TGTGCCAGCAGCTTCACGTATGGGAGCACCGGGGAGCTGTTTTTT
CASSFTYGSTGELFF
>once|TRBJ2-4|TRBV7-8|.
TGTGCCAGCAGCTTAAGCAGGCAGGGCGGCATTCAGTACTTC
CASSLSRQGGIQYF
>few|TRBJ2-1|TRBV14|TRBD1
TGTGCCAGCAGCCTGGACAGGCGGAAGCAGTTCTTC
CASSLDRRKQFF
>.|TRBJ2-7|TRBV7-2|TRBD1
TGTGCCAGCAGGTTGGGGCCGGGACAGGTAGCCTACGAGCAGTACTTC
CASRLGPGQVAYEQYF
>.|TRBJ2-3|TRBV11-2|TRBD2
TGTGCCAGCAGCGAAAGAATACCGGGACTAGCGGGGGGAGGGCAGTATTTT
CASSERIPGLAGGGQYF
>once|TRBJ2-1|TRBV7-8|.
TGTGCCAGCAGCTTAGTGGCGGGACTCTCCAATGAGCAGTTCTTC
CASSLVAGLSNEQFF
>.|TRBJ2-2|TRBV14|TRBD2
TGTGCCAGCAGCCACCGGGAGGGGGACACCGGGGAGCTGTTTTTT
CASSHREGDTGELFF
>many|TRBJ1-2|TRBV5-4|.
TGTGCCAGCAGCTTGGACAGTCAATATGGCTACACCTTC
CASSLDSQYGYTF
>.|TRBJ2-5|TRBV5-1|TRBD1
TGCGCCAGCAGTGCCGCAGGGGGTCAAGAGACCCAGTACTTC
CASSAAGGQETQYF
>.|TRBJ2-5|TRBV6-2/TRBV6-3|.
TGTGCCAGCAGTTACACCAAGCAGGGGGGAGAGACCCAGTACTTC
CASSYTKQGGETQYF
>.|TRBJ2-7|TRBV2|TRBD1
TGTGCCAGCAGTGAAAGAGCAGGGGGCGGATACGAGCAGTACTTC
CASSERAGGGYEQYF
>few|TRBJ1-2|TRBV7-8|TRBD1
TGTGCCAGCAGCTCCGCACAGGGGCTCGGTGGCTACACCTTC
CASSSAQGLGGYTF
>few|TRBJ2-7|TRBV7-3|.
TGTGCCAGCAGCCTCTTCCCCTACGAGCAGTACTTC
CASSLFPYEQYF
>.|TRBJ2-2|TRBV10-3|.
TGTGCCATCGGGGGGGCAAACACCGGGGAGCTGTTTTTT
CAIGGANTGELFF
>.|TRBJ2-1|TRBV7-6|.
TGTGCCAGCAGCTTAGTCGCAGGGCAGGATGAGCAGTTCTTC
CASSLVAGQDEQFF
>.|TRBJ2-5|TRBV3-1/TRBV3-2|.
TGTGCCAGCAGCCGGGACCCCGGGGGTACCCAGTACTTC
CASSRDPGGTQYF
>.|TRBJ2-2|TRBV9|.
TGTGCCAGCAGCGTAGGCGGCGTCCTGAACACCGGGGAGCTGTTTTTT
CASSVGGVLNTGELFF
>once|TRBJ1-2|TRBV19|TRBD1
TGTGCCTCCGGGGACAGGCTCAACTATGGCTACACCTTC
CASGDRLNYGYTF
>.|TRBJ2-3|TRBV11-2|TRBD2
TGTGCCAGCAGCCCCGGGACTAGCGGCACAGATACGCAGTATTTT
CASSPGTSGTDTQYF
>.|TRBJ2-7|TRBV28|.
TGTGCCAGCAGACTAGCCCACGAGCAGTACTTC
CASRLAHEQYF
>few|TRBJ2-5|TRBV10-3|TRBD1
TGTGCCATCAGTGGTGGTGGACAGGGTCAAGAGACCCAGTACTTC
CAISGGGQGQETQYF
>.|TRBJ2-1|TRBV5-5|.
TGTGCCAGCAGCTTTATAAGCGGTTCCGGGAATGAGCAGTTCTTC
CASSFISGSGNEQFF
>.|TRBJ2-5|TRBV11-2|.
TGTGCCAGCAGCTTAGAGGCAGGGGCCTTTGGGACCCAGTACTTC
CASSLEAGAFGTQYF
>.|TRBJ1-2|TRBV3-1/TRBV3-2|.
TGTGCCAGCAGCCAGCCCCGGGGGGAGGGCCTCCGCTACACCTTC
CASSQPRGEGLRYTF
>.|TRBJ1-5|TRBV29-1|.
TGCAGCGTTCGCCAGGGTGATCAGCCCCAGCATTTT
CSVRQGDQPQHF
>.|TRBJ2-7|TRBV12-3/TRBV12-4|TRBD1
TGTGCCAGCAGCAAGGGACAGGATCTCGAGCAGTACTTC
CASSKGQDLEQYF
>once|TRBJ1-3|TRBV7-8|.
TGTGCCAGCAGCCCAAGGACAGTTTCTGGAAACACCATATATTTT
CASSPRTVSGNTIYF
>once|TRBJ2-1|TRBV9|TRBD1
TGTGCCAGCAGCGCTACAGGGGTAAACTACAATGAGCAGTTCTTC
CASSATGVNYNEQFF
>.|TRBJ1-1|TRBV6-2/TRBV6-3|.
TGTGCCAGCAGTTACTCGACAGGATCGAACACTGAAGCTTTCTTT
CASSYSTGSNTEAFF
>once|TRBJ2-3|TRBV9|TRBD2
TGTGCCAGCAGCGCTCTAGCGGGAGTGGGAGATACGCAGTATTTT
CASSALAGVGDTQYF
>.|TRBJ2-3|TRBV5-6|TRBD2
TGTGCCAGCAGCACCGGGGGGGTGGGCACAGATACGCAGTATTTT
CASSTGGVGTDTQYF
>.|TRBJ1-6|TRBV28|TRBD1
TGTGCCAGCAGAAGCAATCAGGGGGCTAATTCACCCCTCCACTTT
CASRSNQGANSPLHF
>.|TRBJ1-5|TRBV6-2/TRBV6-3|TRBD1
TGTGCCAGCAGTTACTCTGCGGGACAGTATAGCAATCAGCCCCAGCATTTT
CASSYSAGQYSNQPQHF
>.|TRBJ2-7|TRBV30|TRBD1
TGTGCCTGGAGTGTGGGGGACAGCGTCGGTTACGAGCAGTACTTC
CAWSVGDSVGYEQYF
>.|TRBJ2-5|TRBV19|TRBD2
TGTGCCAGTAGTATGGGACTAGCGGGAGGGCTACAAGAGACCCAGTACTTC
CASSMGLAGGLQETQYF
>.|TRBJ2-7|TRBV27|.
TGTGCCAGCAGTTTTGGAGGGGGCCCTTACGAGCAGTACTTC
CASSFGGGPYEQYF
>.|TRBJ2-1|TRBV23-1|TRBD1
TGCGCCAGCAGTCAGTCCGGGACAGGGTGTCGCAATGAGCAGTTCTTC
CASSQSGTGCRNEQFF
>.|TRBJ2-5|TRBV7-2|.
TGTGCCAGCAGTCCTAACTCTGGGGCGTCCGTTAGGGCGGAGACCCAGTACTTC
CASSPNSGASVRAETQYF